This T cell receptor (beta chain) was recorded in a study of blood T cell repertoires in COVID-19. Whole-study context: Italy, Spain and the United States were the sources of the convalescent and acute COVID-19 samples.

Per germline, CDR1 SNHLY and CDR2 FYNNEI. V lost 7 bases, J lost 5 bases, and 6 bases stayed unmatched. The CDR3 length is 14 residues. The table came from immunoSEQ multiplex PCR; TCRdb's copy has only in-frame clones and leaves some out. This table holds fewer than 250,000 clones, roughly 84% found once. The specimen was PBMCs or T cells enriched from blood (not recorded which). The sequence was collected from a man in his thirties or forties in a cohort exposed to, infected with or recovered from COVID-19 (not recorded which). V gene TRBV2 combines with J gene TRBJ2-5; 11 bases are a match to TRBD1. The CDR3 DNA reads as TGTGCCAGCATTACGGACAGGGGGCGGGAGACCCAGTACTTC. This encodes CASITDRGRETQYF. Filled out from reference TRBV2 and TRBJ2-5, the complete variable domain reads EPEVTQTPSHQVTQMGQEVILRCVPISNHLYFYWYRQILGQKVEFLVSFYNNEISEKSEIFDDQFSVERPDGSNFTLKIRSTKLEDSAMYFCASITDRGRETQYFGPGTRLLVL.